The 28 T cell receptor beta chains given below trace back to one sample, sequenced in a study of post-analysis software for immune sequencing data. Antigen specificity for these receptors is unknown. Study results and limitations: Controls had lower frequencies than patients of roughly five TRBV segments, which included TRBV5-6, TRBV5-1 and TRBV20-1.

Tagging with unique molecular identifiers was a feature of the TCR beta cDNA libraries. TCRdb passed the PCR reads through MiXCR, listing each CDR3 protein once. The sample has around 700,000 distinct CDR3 sequences, more than 50% seen once. Sequencing used blood. All receptors come from a girl aged 2 to 9 with multiple sclerosis.

The chain employs TRBV12-3 or TRBV12-4 and TRBJ2-1; 7 positions match TRBD1. This CDR3 spans 13 amino acids. The V gene end was trimmed by 6 bases and the J gene end by 12 bases; junction bases not matched to a gene: 11. The DNA for the CDR3 is TGTGCCAGCAGCCTCAGATACCGGGACAGGCAGTTCTTC. Its translation: CASSLRYRDRQFF.

This chain uses TRBV12-3 or TRBV12-4 with TRBJ2-7; 7 positions agree with TRBD2. The CDR3 has 15 residues. Trimming at V came to 4 bases and at J to 2 bases, leaving 8 bases not matched to a gene. CDR3 protein: CASSSGAGFAYEQYF. CDR3 sequence (DNA): TGTGCCAGCAGTTCGGGAGCGGGGTTTGCCTACGAGCAGTACTTC.

The chain carries TRBV11-2 and TRBJ1-4, with D hard to call. Trimming pared 4 bases from V and 10 bases from J, leaving 16 bases between. There are 14 residues in the CDR3. Germline V gives CDR1 SGHAT, CDR2 FQNNGV. The CDR3 bases are TGTGCCAGCAGCTCAGATCTTCCATCTTCAAAACTGTTTTTT. Protein product: CASSSDLPSSKLFF.

This clonotype occurred a few times. V usage is TRBV12-3 or TRBV12-4 and J usage is TRBJ1-2; D gene ambiguous. The V end was cut by 3 bases, the J end by 5 bases, with 4 bases between. The CDR3 is made up of 11 amino acids. CDR3 coding DNA: TGTGCCAGCAGTTTTGGGTATGGCTACACCTTC. It specifies CASSFGYGYTF.

The chain recombines TRBV7-8 with TRBJ2-1, with TRBD2 identical over 7 bases. Germline assignment: CDR1 SGHVS and CDR2 FQNEAQ. V was clipped by 1 base and J by 11 bases; unmatched bases: 11. This CDR3 comprises 15 residues. CDR3 DNA: TGTGCCAGCAGCTTAGATGAGATGCGGGGGAGTAAGCAGTTCTTC. It codes for CASSLDEMRGSKQFF.

This clonotype was observed a handful of times. The V and J genes are TRBV29-1 and TRBJ2-2; D remains unclear. Per germline, CDR1 SQVTM and CDR2 ANQGSEA. V was cut by 5 bases and J by 5 bases, with 12 bases left in between. The CDR3 is 13 residues long. The CDR3 is CSVTPALTGELFF. The CDR3 nucleotides are TGCAGCGTTACGCCGGCCTTAACCGGGGAGCTGTTTTTT.

This clonotype occurred once. V gene TRBV6-2 or TRBV6-3 combines with J gene TRBJ2-7, with 8 nucleotides matching TRBD1. Losses at the gene ends were 7 bases for V and 5 bases for J; bases not matched to a gene: 7. Germline CDR1 MNHEY, CDR2 SVGEGT. This CDR3 region has 13 residues. CDR3 region: CASKRQGSHEQYF. The CDR3 region has the DNA TGTGCCAGCAAGAGACAGGGGTCCCACGAGCAGTACTTC.

The chain employs TRBV4-1 and TRBJ2-1; D perhaps matches TRBD2 (6 bases). The CDR3 loop spans 14 amino acids. V was trimmed by 4 bases and J by 6 bases, leaving 13 bases between them. Per germline, CDR1 MGHRA and CDR2 YSYEKL. Here the CDR3 DNA reads TGCGCCAGCAGCCCGGGACTTAAAGGCAATGAGCAGTTCTTC. This translates into CASSPGLKGNEQFF.

This clonotype has just a few counts. The chain recombines TRBV29-1 with TRBJ2-5; 7 bases fit TRBD2. Germline V gene sequence: CDR1 SQVTM, CDR2 ANQGSEA. J gave up 5 bases and V 4 bases, and 10 bases lay outside the gene matches. The CDR3 loop spans 14 amino acids. As DNA, the CDR3 is TGCAGCGTTGTCCCGCGGGAGAGGAGGGAGACCCAGTACTTC. This sequence encodes CSVVPRERRETQYF.

V gene TRBV2 combines with J gene TRBJ1-5; TRBD1 might be the D (5 bases). The length of the CDR3 is 15 residues. In germline, CDR1 is SNHLY, CDR2 FYNNEI. Trimming cost V 1 base and J 1 base, with 8 bases left between them. CDR3 amino acids: CASSEGTTSNQPQHF. The CDR3 nucleotides are TGTGCCAGCAGTGAAGGGACAACGAGCAATCAGCCCCAGCATTTT. The variable domain in full, with the rest retrieved from reference TRBV2 and TRBJ1-5, is EPEVTQTPSHQVTQMGQEVILRCVPISNHLYFYWYRQILGQKVEFLVSFYNNEISEKSEIFDDQFSVERPDGSNFTLKIRSTKLEDSAMYFCASSEGTTSNQPQHFGDGTRLSIL.

Points on this clonotype: One end of the junction varies from germline; a read error may be responsible. CDR3 sequence: CASSLAGTNIRYF. The CDR3 DNA reads TGTGCCAGCAGCTTAGCAGGGACAAACATTCGGTACTTC. This chain connects TRBV7-2 to TRBJ2-4; D might be TRBD1 (6 bases). CDR3 length: 13 amino acids. In germline, CDR1 is SGHTA, CDR2 FQGNSA. Supplemented by reference TRBV7-2 and TRBJ2-4, the full variable domain reads GAGVSQSPSNKVTEKGKDVELRCDPISGHTALYWYRQSLGQGLEFLIYFQGNSAPDKSGLPSDRFSAERTGGSVSTLTIQRTQQEDSAVYLCASSLAGTNIRYFGAGTRLSVL.

The sample holds a few counts of this clonotype. The chain combines TRBV20-1 with TRBJ2-1; weak D call: TRBD2 (5 bases). Germline CDR1 is DFQATT and CDR2 is SNEGSKA (reference sequence). The CDR3 consists of 15 residues. Trimming shortened V by 6 bases and J by 6 bases, and 21 bases separated the two germline ends. As DNA, the CDR3 is TGCAGTGCCGGAGTAGGGCTAGCCGCCCGCAATGAGCAGTTCTTC. This sequence encodes CSAGVGLAARNEQFF.

The chain uses TRBV29-1 and TRBJ2-3; 12 bases align to TRBD1. V shed 6 bases, J shed 3 bases, and the junction held 4 bases outside the gene matches. This CDR3 has 14 amino acids. Per germline, CDR1 SQVTM and CDR2 ANQGSEA. The CDR3 coding sequence is TGCAGCGTGGGACAGGGGGCTGTAACAGATACGCAGTATTTT. Translation: CSVGQGAVTDTQYF.

This clonotype was recorded only once. V usage is TRBV14 and J usage is TRBJ1-5, with TRBD1 as a possible D gene (6 bases). This CDR3 region has 13 residues. Per the germline V gene, CDR1 is SGHDN and CDR2 is FVKESK. Trimming took off 8 bases at V and 3 bases at J, with 11 bases between the two ends. This CDR3 reads CASAQGINQPQHF. DNA for the CDR3: TGTGCCAGCGCCCAGGGGATCAATCAGCCCCAGCATTTT.

The V gene is TRBV5-1, the J gene TRBJ2-7, with 9 bases lining up with TRBD2. TRBJ2-5 matches the DNA end more closely, so the J call is doubtful. The CDR3 is made up of 14 amino acids. Germline V gives CDR1 SGHRS, CDR2 YFSETQ. The CDR3 sequence: CASSFGGREETQYF. CDR3 DNA sequence: TGCGCCAGCAGCTTCGGCGGGAGGGAGGAGACCCAGTACTTC.

V usage is TRBV12-3 or TRBV12-4 and J usage is TRBJ2-3; a possible D gene is TRBD2 (5 bases). CDR3 size: 15 residues. Trimming pared 10 bases from V and 2 bases from J, leaving 19 bases between. The CDR3 is CAISRGLFYTDTQYF. In nucleotides, the CDR3 is TGTGCCATCTCCCGAGGGCTTTTTTACACAGATACGCAGTATTTT.

The chain combines TRBV6-2 or TRBV6-3 with TRBJ1-1, with 7 positions matching TRBD1. The CDR3 covers 14 residues. Trimming took 7 bases from V and 4 from J; bases not matched to a gene: 9. Germline V gives CDR1 MNHEY, CDR2 SVGEGT. The CDR3 sequence: CASTLRQGGTEAFF. The CDR3 DNA is TGTGCCAGCACCCTTCGACAGGGAGGCACTGAAGCTTTCTTT.

The chain combines TRBV19 with TRBJ2-5; tentatively, D is TRBD2 (7 bases). The V gene lost 3 bases and the J gene lost 1 base, with 15 bases spanning the gap. Germline CDR1 is LNHDA and CDR2 is SQIVND (reference sequence). The CDR3 has 16 amino acids. Written as DNA, the CDR3 is TGTGCCAGTAGTATCTCTGCGGGGGCCTCCCAAGAGACCCAGTACTTC. Protein: CASSISAGASQETQYF.

V is TRBV27 and J is TRBJ1-5; TRBD1 is a possible D gene (5 bases). The CDR3 has 15 residues. Looked up from germline, CDR1 is MNHEY and CDR2 is SMNVEV (reference sequence). V was clipped by 2 bases and J by 4 bases, with 12 bases between them. CDR3 residues: CASSLNPRANQPQHF. The DNA of the CDR3 is TGTGCCAGCAGTTTAAATCCCAGGGCAAATCAGCCCCAGCATTTT.

The chain has TRBV6-5 and TRBJ1-5, with D unclear. Trimming stripped 0 bases from V and 1 base from J, with 7 bases between. The germline gives CDR1 MNHEY, CDR2 SVGAGI. The CDR3 is 15 residues long. The DNA for the CDR3 is TGTGCCAGCAGTTACTCGGCGGTAAGCAATCAGCCCCAGCATTTT. Amino acids: CASSYSAVSNQPQHF.

The genes are TRBV9 and TRBJ2-7; D unclear. The J call may be in error: the DNA end matches TRBJ2-5 better. Germline V gene data show CDR1 as SGDLS and CDR2 as YYNGEE. The CDR3 is made up of 13 amino acids. This CDR3 is CASSAAPVETQYF. The CDR3 DNA is TGTGCCAGCAGCGCAGCCCCGGTCGAGACCCAGTACTTC.

This clonotype was observed a handful of times. The chain carries TRBV29-1 and TRBJ1-1, with 8 bases fitting TRBD1. The germline gives CDR1 SQVTM, CDR2 ANQGSEA. Trimming took 6 bases from V and 4 from J; bases not matched to a gene: 13. The CDR3 runs 15 residues. The CDR3 sequence: CSVDGQGGGVTEAFF. In nucleotides, the CDR3 is TGCAGCGTGGACGGACAGGGAGGGGGGGTCACTGAAGCTTTCTTT. Full variable domain (remainder filled in from reference TRBV29-1 and TRBJ1-1): SAVISQKPSRDICQRGTSLTIQCQVDSQVTMMFWYRQQPGQSLTLIATANQGSEATYESGFVIDKFPISRPNLTFSTLTVSNMSPEDSSIYLCSVDGQGGGVTEAFFGQGTRLTVV.

V and J are TRBV7-8 and TRBJ1-2; 9 bases are shared with TRBD1. The J segment lost 5 bases and the V segment lost 3 bases, leaving 10 bases of the junction unmatched. Per germline, CDR1 SGHVS and CDR2 FQNEAQ. The CDR3 loop spans 16 amino acids. The CDR3, as DNA: TGTGCCAGCAGCTTCCCGATTTGGACAGGGGAATATGGCTACACCTTC. Translated: CASSFPIWTGEYGYTF.

The rearrangement joins TRBV2 to TRBJ2-3; 8 bases line up with TRBD2. The CDR3 runs to 14 residues. Germline V lookup: CDR1 SNHLY, CDR2 FYNNEI. V was clipped by 10 bases and J by 1 base; unmatched bases: 7. The CDR3: CATDGRGGTDTQYF. The CDR3 nucleotides are TGTGCCACCGACGGGCGGGGGGGCACAGATACGCAGTATTTT.

The chain is built from TRBV6-6 and TRBJ2-2; no clear D. This CDR3 has 15 residues. The germline V and J ends were trimmed by 2 bases and 0 bases, with 7 bases remaining between them. CDR1 and CDR2 (germline): MNHNY, SVGAGI (reference sequence). CDR3 residues: CASSYGRTNTGELFF. In nucleotides, the CDR3 is TGTGCCAGCAGTTACGGCAGGACGAACACCGGGGAGCTGTTTTTT.

This clonotype showed up just a few times. The rearrangement links TRBV24-1 to TRBJ2-1; tentatively, D is TRBD2 (5 bases). Germline V gives CDR1 KGHDR, CDR2 SFDVKD. The CDR3 has 13 amino acids. The V end lost 9 bases, the J end lost 4 bases, and 12 bases lay between the germline ends. CDR3 residues: CATEGRQYNEQFF. CDR3 DNA sequence: TGTGCCACCGAGGGTCGACAATACAATGAGCAGTTCTTC.

The chain uses TRBV7-9 and TRBJ1-2; no clear D. CDR1 and CDR2 from the germline V gene are SEHNR and FQNEAQ (reference sequence). The CDR3 runs 12 residues. V gave up 7 bases and J gave up 0 bases, with 6 bases separating them. The CDR3 DNA reads as TGTGCCAGCAACGGGGCTAACTATGGCTACACCTTC. Protein product: CASNGANYGYTF.

The rearrangement joins TRBV10-3 to TRBJ1-2, with 7 bases aligning to TRBD1. Germline V gene data show CDR1 as ENHRY and CDR2 as SYGVKD. This CDR3 is built from 13 residues. The V segment lost 8 bases and the J segment 3 bases; nucleotides outside the gene matches: 6. CDR3: CAIRGQDDYGYTF. CDR3 nucleotide sequence: TGTGCCATCCGCGGACAGGACGACTATGGCTACACCTTC.